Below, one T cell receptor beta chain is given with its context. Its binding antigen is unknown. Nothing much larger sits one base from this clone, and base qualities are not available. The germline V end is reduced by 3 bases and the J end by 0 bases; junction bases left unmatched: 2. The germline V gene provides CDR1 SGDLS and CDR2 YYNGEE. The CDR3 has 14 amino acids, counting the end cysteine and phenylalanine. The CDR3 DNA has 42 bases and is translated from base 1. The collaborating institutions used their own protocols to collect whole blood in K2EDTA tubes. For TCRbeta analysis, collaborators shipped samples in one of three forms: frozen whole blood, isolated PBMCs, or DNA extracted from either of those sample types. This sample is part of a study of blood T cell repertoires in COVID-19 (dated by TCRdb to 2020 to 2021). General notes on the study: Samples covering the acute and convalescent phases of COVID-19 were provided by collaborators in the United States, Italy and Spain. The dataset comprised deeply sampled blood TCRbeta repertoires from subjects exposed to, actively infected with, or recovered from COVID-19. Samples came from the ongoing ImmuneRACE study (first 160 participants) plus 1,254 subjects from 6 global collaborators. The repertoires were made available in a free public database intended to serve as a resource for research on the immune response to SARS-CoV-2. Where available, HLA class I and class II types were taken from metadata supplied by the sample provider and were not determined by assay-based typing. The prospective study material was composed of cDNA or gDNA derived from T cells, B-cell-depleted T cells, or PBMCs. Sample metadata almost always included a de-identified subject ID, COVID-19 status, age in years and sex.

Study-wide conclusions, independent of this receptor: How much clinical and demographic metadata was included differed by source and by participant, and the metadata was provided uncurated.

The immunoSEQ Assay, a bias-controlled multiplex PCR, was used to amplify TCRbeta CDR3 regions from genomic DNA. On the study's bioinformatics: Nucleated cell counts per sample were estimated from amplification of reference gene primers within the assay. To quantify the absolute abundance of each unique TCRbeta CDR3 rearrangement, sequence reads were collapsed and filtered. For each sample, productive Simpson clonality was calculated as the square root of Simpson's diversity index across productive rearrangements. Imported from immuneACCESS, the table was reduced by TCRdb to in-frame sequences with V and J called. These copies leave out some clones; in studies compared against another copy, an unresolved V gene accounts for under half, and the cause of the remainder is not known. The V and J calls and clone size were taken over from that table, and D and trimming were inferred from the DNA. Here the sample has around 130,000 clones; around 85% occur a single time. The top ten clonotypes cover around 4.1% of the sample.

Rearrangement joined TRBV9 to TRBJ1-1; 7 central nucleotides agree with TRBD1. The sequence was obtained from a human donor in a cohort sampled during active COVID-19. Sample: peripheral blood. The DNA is TGTGCCAGCAGCGCCGGGACAGTGAACACTGAAGCTTTCTTT. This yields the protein CASSAGTVNTEAFF. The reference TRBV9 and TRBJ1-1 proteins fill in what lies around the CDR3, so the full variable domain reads DSGVTQTPKHLITATGQRVTLRCSPRSGDLSVYWYQQSLDQGLQFLIQYYNGEERAKGNILERFSAQQFPDLHSELNLSSLELGDSALYFCASSAGTVNTEAFFGQGTRLTVV.